This T cell receptor (beta chain) comes out of a study of T cells after yellow fever vaccination. Study summary: Those fractions that held only low numbers of cells were prepared using the SMART-Seq v4 Ultra Low Input RNA kit.

Template switching with 5'RACE generated the TCR cDNA and added a universal primer site and UMIs. TCRdb re-called the 5' RACE reads with MiXCR, one entry per CDR3 protein. The top ten hold less than 25% of the sample, which has 50,000 to 65,000 distinct CDR3 sequences, around 7% seen once. This clonotype has a count of ten or more. The sequencing used CD8+ T cells not binding an NS4B(214-222) dextramer, sorted from PBMCs, collected roughly seven weeks after the first yellow fever vaccination. This TCR was recovered from a man in his late teens or twenties who received the YFV17D yellow fever vaccine.

The CDR3 nucleotides are TGCGCCAGCAGCCAAGATCGGAGATGGGTAGAAGTCACAGATACGCAGTATTTT. This translates into CASSQDRRWVEVTDTQYF. The genes are TRBV4-3 and TRBJ2-3, with D uncertain. The CDR3 runs to 18 residues. Germline CDR1 is LGHNA and CDR2 is YSLEER. V lost 0 bases and J 2 bases, leaving 18 bases between the germline ends.